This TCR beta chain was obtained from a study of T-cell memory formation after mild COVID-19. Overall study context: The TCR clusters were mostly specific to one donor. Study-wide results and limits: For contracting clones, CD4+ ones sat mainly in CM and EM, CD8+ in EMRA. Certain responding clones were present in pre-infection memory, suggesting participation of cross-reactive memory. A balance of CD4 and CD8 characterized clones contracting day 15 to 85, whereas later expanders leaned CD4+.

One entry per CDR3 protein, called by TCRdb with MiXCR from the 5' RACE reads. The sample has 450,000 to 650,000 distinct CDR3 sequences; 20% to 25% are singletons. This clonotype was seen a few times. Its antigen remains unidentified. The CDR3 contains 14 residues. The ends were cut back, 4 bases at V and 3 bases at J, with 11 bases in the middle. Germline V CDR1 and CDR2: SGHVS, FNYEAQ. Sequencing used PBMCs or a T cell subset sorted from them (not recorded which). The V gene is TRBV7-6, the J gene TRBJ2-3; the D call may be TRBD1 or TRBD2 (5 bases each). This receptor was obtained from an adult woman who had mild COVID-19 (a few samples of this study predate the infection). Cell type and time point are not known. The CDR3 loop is CASSSGWGTDTQYF. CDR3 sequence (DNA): TGTGCCAGCAGCTCCGGCTGGGGGACAGATACGCAGTATTTT.